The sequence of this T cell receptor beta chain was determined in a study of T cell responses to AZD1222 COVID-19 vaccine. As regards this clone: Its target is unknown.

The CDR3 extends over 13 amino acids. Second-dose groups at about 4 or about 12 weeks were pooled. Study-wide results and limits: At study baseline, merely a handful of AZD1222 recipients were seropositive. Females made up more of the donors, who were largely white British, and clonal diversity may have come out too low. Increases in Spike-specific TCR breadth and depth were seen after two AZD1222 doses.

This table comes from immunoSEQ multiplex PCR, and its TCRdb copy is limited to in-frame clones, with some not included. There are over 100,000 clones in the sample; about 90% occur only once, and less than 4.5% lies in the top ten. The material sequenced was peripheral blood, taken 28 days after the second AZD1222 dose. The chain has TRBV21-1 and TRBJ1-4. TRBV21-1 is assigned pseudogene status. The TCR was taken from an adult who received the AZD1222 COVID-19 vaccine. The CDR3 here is CASRKGANEKLFF. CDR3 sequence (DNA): TGTGCCAGCCGCAAAGGGGCTAATGAAAAACTGTTTTTT.